This T cell receptor (beta chain) came from a study of blood T cell repertoires in COVID-19. Only in-frame clones appear in the TCRdb table, and some are missing; sequencing was by immunoSEQ multiplex PCR. This sample has over 100,000 clones, with 80% to 85% found just once. Membership in each cohort depended on participant-reported clinical history. Germline V gene sequence: CDR1 SGHAT, CDR2 FQNNGV. The CDR3 length is 15 residues. The V and J ends lost 1 base and 4 bases respectively, with 13 bases between them. The clonotype originates from a woman between 25 and 40 years old who had recovered from COVID-19. Sequencing was carried out using PBMCs or T cells enriched from blood (not recorded which). The chain links TRBV11-2 to TRBJ2-5; D is perhaps TRBD2 (6 bases). CDR3: CASSLVGGVGETQYF. The CDR3 DNA reads TGTGCCAGCAGCTTAGTCGGGGGAGTCGGAGAGACCCAGTACTTC.